The 7 T cell receptor beta chains in this list originate from one sample, sequenced in a study of regulatory T cells in long-lasting Graves disease. Sample time point: persistent/refractory GD, antithyroid drugs over 5 years with positive TRAb. After RNA was extracted from PBMCs, the TCR library was made from it. In building TCR beta libraries, iRepertoire HTBI primers were used together with Arm-PCR of CDR3 regions. TCRdb reanalysed the multiplex PCR reads using MiXCR and keeps one entry per CDR3 protein. This table has approximately 440,000 distinct CDR3 sequences, around 20% appearing once. The sample in question was peripheral blood mononuclear cells (PBMCs), obtained when the disease was refractory, from a patient treated with antithyroid drugs. These receptors were obtained from a female donor with Graves disease.

The chain recombines TRBV7-9 with TRBJ2-1; 10 bases line up with TRBD1. The CDR3 is made up of 17 amino acids. CDR1 SEHNR and CDR2 FQNEAQ come from the germline V gene (reference sequence). J lost 5 bases, V lost 5 bases, and 12 bases had no gene match. CDR3 amino acids: CASSPWTGGGVNNEQFF. Here the CDR3 DNA reads TGTGCCAGCAGCCCCTGGACAGGGGGAGGTGTTAACAATGAGCAGTTCTTC.

This chain joins TRBV7-9 and TRBJ1-1; D is possibly TRBD1 (6 bases). The CDR3 sequence is 13 residues long. The germline V gene encodes CDR1 SEHNR and CDR2 FQNEAQ (reference sequence). V was cut by 8 bases and J by 2 bases, with 12 bases left in between. The CDR3 loop reads CASRGGANTEAFF. The CDR3, as DNA: TGTGCCAGCCGGGGGGGGGCTAACACTGAAGCTTTCTTT.

This clonotype came up many times. The chain links TRBV28 to TRBJ1-3; D is unresolved. The germline gives CDR1 MDHEN, CDR2 SYDVKM. V shed 5 bases and J shed 0 bases, with 8 bases lying between them. This CDR3 has 14 residues. The CDR3 protein is CASSISSSGNTIYF. In DNA, the CDR3 is TGTGCCAGCAGTATATCTAGCTCTGGAAACACCATATATTTT.

The chain joins TRBV29-1 to TRBJ1-2, with 9 bases matching TRBD1. The CDR3 has 13 residues. V was clipped by 5 bases and J by 12 bases; unmatched bases: 13. Germline V CDR1 and CDR2: SQVTM, ANQGSEA. DNA of the CDR3: TGCAGCGTTTTTCTGAAGGGACAGGGAGGAGACACCTTC. This encodes CSVFLKGQGGDTF.

The chain links TRBV6-1 to TRBJ2-3, with 11 bases aligning to TRBD1. CDR1 is MNHNS, CDR2 SASEGT, per germline. The junction had 4 bases not matched to a gene; V was cut back by 7 bases and J by 4 bases. This CDR3 spans 14 amino acids. The CDR3 protein is CASKSGQGADTQYF. CDR3 nucleotides: TGTGCCAGCAAATCGGGACAGGGGGCAGATACGCAGTATTTT.

This clonotype was found many times. V usage is TRBV6-9 and J usage is TRBJ2-7; D not certain. V lost 3 bases and J 2 bases, leaving 14 bases between the germline ends. CDR1 and CDR2 (germline): MNHGY, SVAAGI. This CDR3 is 15 amino acids long. CDR3 amino acids: CASSYSGGQTYEQYF. CDR3 coding DNA: TGTGCCAGCAGTTACTCAGGTGGCCAGACCTACGAGCAGTACTTC.

This clonotype was counted a few times. This rearrangement joins TRBV28 to TRBJ2-1, with D possibly being TRBD1 (6 bases). Per the germline V gene, CDR1 is MDHEN and CDR2 is SYDVKM. Trimming stripped 5 bases from V and 2 bases from J, with 16 bases between. This CDR3 region has 16 residues. CDR3: CASSANWGQAYNEQFF. DNA for the CDR3: TGTGCCAGCAGTGCAAACTGGGGACAAGCCTACAATGAGCAGTTCTTC.